This entry lists 11 T cell receptor beta chains sequenced from one sample in a study of early T cells in non-severe SARS-CoV-2 infection. TCRdb recomputed calls from the 5' RACE reads with MiXCR, one row per CDR3 protein. Seen here are under 60,000 distinct CDR3 sequences, 9.3% observed once, and the top ten hold about a fifth. Sequencing was carried out using whole blood. The receptor source for this set is an adult who was a healthcare worker with PCR-confirmed SARS-CoV-2 infection or an uninfected control (not recorded which).

This clonotype occurred many times. The chain recombines TRBV7-2 with TRBJ2-7; TRBD2 aligns across 12 bases. CDR1 is SGHTA and CDR2 is FQGNSA in the germline V gene. This CDR3 has 15 residues. Trimming at V came to 2 bases and at J to 2 bases, leaving 1 base not matched to a gene. The DNA for the CDR3 is TGTGCCAGCAGCTTAACTAGCGGGGGGACCTACGAGCAGTACTTC. It translates to CASSLTSGGTYEQYF.

The sample holds a few counts of this clonotype. This chain uses TRBV7-9 with TRBJ1-1; D gene ambiguous. Germline lookup yields CDR1 SEHNR and CDR2 FQNEAQ (reference sequence). V was trimmed by 6 bases and J by 3 bases, leaving 11 bases between them. The CDR3 spans 13 residues. This CDR3 is CASRYGRYTEAFF. CDR3 DNA: TGTGCCAGCAGGTATGGACGGTACACTGAAGCTTTCTTT.

This clonotype occurred many times. This chain links TRBV6-1 with TRBJ2-3, with D perhaps TRBD2 (5 bases). Trimming cost V 3 bases and J 11 bases, with 12 bases left between them. The germline V gene encodes CDR1 MNHNS and CDR2 SASEGT. The CDR3 is made up of 12 amino acids. CDR3 coding DNA: TGTGCCAGCAGTGATTCTCCTAGCTTGCAGTATTTT. It specifies CASSDSPSLQYF.

This clonotype was seen more than once but under ten times. The V and J genes are TRBV2 and TRBJ2-3, with D possibly being TRBD2 (5 bases). Trimming removed 1 base at V and 2 bases at J, with 10 bases between. CDR1 is SNHLY and CDR2 is FYNNEI in the germline V gene. This CDR3 is 15 amino acids long. The CDR3 bases are TGTGCCAGCAGTGAAGAGGGAGAGACCACAGATACGCAGTATTTT. It codes for CASSEEGETTDTQYF.

The sample holds a few counts of this clonotype. In DNA, the CDR3 is TGTGCCAGCATGACAGGCCGGACGAACACTGAAGCTTTCTTT. Its protein is CASMTGRTNTEAFF. This rearrangement joins TRBV2 to TRBJ1-1; the D gene is possibly TRBD1 (6 bases). Trimming cost V 7 bases and J 1 base, with 13 bases left between them. The CDR3 sequence is 14 residues long. Germline CDR1 reads SNHLY; CDR2 reads FYNNEI. Filled out from reference TRBV2 and TRBJ1-1, the complete variable domain reads EPEVTQTPSHQVTQMGQEVILRCVPISNHLYFYWYRQILGQKVEFLVSFYNNEISEKSEIFDDQFSVERPDGSNFTLKIRSTKLEDSAMYFCASMTGRTNTEAFFGQGTRLTVV.

This clonotype occurred many times. The J gene is TRBJ1-2, the V gene TRBV7-2; weak D call: TRBD1 (5 bases). Trimming removed 5 bases at V and 6 bases at J, with 13 bases between. The CDR3 contains 13 residues. The germline gives CDR1 SGHTA, CDR2 FQGNSA. Here the CDR3 DNA reads TGTGCCAGCAGCCCCACGTCCAGGGATGGCTACACCTTC. This encodes CASSPTSRDGYTF.

The sample holds many counts of this clonotype. The gene calls are TRBV5-1 and TRBJ1-5; D uncertain. Trimming took 4 bases from V and 4 from J, leaving 12 bases between them. The length of the CDR3 is 14 residues. CDR1 is SGHRS, CDR2 YFSETQ, per germline. The CDR3 nucleotides read TGCGCCAGCAGCCCGGACGGGCAAAATCAGCCCCAGCATTTT. Translation gives CASSPDGQNQPQHF.

V and J are TRBV29-1 and TRBJ2-7; D ambiguous. The CDR3 has 12 residues. The ends were cut back, 6 bases at V and 7 bases at J, with 16 bases in the middle. CDR1 is SQVTM, CDR2 ANQGSEA, per germline. The CDR3 DNA follows: TGCAGCGTCGGCTACCGGGCGAGTGAGCAGTACTTC. Translation: CSVGYRASEQYF.

Many counts were recorded for this clonotype. This rearrangement joins TRBV5-1 to TRBJ2-7, with TRBD1 matching over 8 bases. V lost 7 bases and J lost 2; bases outside the gene matches: 2. This CDR3 is 12 amino acids long. Germline values: CDR1 SGHRS, CDR2 YFSETQ. The CDR3 protein is CASGQGAYEQYF. The CDR3 DNA sequence: TGCGCCAGCGGACAGGGAGCCTACGAGCAGTACTTC.

This clonotype was observed a few times. The chain has TRBV7-2 and TRBJ1-1, with D unclear. V lost 0 bases, J lost 10 bases, and 9 bases lay in between. This CDR3 region has 12 residues. CDR1 is SGHTA and CDR2 is FQGNSA in the germline V gene. CDR3 residues: CASSLAEGRAFF. The CDR3, as DNA: TGTGCCAGCAGCTTAGCGGAGGGAAGAGCTTTCTTT.

The rearrangement uses TRBV27 and TRBJ2-3, with 8 bases fitting TRBD1. CDR3 length: 16 residues. With V trimmed by 2 bases and J by 2 bases, 6 bases remained unmatched. CDR1 and CDR2 from the germline V gene are MNHEY and SMNVEV (reference sequence). CDR3 loop: CASSLSRTGTTDTQYF. The CDR3 coding sequence is TGTGCCAGCAGTTTAAGTCGGACAGGGACCACAGATACGCAGTATTTT.